This TCR beta chain appears in the sequencing data of a study of human T cells and chemical hapten exposure. Study-wide points: PT1 expanded TCR counts correlated positively with patch test score.

Germline V gene lookup returns CDR1 MNHEY and CDR2 SVGAGI. This CDR3 contains 13 residues. TCRdb re-derived calls from the RACE reads in MiXCR, one entry per CDR3 protein. The data hold 180,000 or so distinct CDR3 sequences, with roughly 15% observed a single time. Described time point: patch test 1, 2 weeks after DPC sensitization. Specified treatment: therapeutic diphenylcyclopropenone sensitization with weekly scalp DPC. As concerns this clonotype: No antigen is known for it. Possible read error: a much larger clone is one base away.

The sample here was whole blood, taken in connection with sensitization to the hapten diphenylcyclopropenone (DPC). This sequence was found in a woman aged 30 to 39 with alopecia areata. Some clones in this sample may be carry-over from other donors' samples. The chain employs TRBV6-5 and TRBJ2-7; the D is unclear. The CDR3 DNA reads as TGTGCCGGCAGTCCGTTCATGGACTACGAGCAGTACTTC. It is translated as CAGSPFMDYEQYF.